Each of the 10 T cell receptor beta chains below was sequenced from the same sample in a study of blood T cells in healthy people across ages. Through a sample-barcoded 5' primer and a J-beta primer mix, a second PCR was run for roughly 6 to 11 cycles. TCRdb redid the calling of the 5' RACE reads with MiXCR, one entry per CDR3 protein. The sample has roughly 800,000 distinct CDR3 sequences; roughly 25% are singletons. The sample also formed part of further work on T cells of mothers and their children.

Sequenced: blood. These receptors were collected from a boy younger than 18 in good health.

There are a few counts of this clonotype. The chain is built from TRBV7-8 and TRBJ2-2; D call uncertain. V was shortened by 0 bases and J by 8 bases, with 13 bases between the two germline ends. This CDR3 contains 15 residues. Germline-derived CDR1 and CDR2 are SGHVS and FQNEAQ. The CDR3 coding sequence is TGTGCCAGCAGCTTAGCCGGAAGCCCAAGGGGGGAGCTGTTTTTT. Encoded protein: CASSLAGSPRGELFF.

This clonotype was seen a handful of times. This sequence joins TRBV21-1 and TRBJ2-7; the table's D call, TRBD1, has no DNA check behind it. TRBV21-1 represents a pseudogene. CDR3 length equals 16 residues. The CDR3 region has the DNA TGTGCCAGCAGCAAGGCCAGGGGCAGATGCTCCTACGAGCAGTACTTC. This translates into CASSKARGRCSYEQYF.

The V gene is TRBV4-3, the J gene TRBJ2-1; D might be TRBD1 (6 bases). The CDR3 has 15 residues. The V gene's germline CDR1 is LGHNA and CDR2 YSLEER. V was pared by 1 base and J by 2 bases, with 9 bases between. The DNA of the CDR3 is TGCGCCAGCAGCCAAGTCAGGGGAGCCTACAATGAGCAGTTCTTC. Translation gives CASSQVRGAYNEQFF.

The CDR3 DNA sequence: TGTGCCAGCAGTATGGGGCAGGTACCCTTGACCCTCCACTTT. This encodes CASSMGQVPLTLHF. V and J are TRBV27 and TRBJ1-6; D is possibly TRBD1 (5 bases). This CDR3 is built from 14 residues. Germline CDR1 reads MNHEY; CDR2 reads SMNVEV (reference sequence). V lost 5 bases to trimming and J lost 14 bases, with 19 bases between them.

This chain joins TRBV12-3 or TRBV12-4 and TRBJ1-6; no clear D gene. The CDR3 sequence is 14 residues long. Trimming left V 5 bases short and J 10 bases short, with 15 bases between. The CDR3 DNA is TGTGCCAGCAGTCTCCGATCGTTGGGATCACCCCTCCACTTT. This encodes CASSLRSLGSPLHF.

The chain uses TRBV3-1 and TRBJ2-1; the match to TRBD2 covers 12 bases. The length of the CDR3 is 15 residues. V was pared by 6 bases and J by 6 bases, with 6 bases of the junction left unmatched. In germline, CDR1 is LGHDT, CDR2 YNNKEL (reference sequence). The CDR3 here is CASSILAGGTNEQFF. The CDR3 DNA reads TGTGCCAGCAGTATTCTAGCGGGAGGGACCAATGAGCAGTTCTTC.

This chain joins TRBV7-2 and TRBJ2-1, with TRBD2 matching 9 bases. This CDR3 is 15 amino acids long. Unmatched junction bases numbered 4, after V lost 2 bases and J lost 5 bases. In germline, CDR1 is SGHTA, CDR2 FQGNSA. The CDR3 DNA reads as TGTGCCAGCAGCTTAAAGGCGGGAGGGCACAATGAGCAGTTCTTC. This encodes CASSLKAGGHNEQFF.

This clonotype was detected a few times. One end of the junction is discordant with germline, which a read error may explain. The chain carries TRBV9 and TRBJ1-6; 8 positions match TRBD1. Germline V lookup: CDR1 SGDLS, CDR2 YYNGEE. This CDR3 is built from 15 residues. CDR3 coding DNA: TGTGCCGGCAGCCCCGGACAGGGTGATAATTCACCCCTCCACTTT. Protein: CAGSPGQGDNSPLHF.

Here the CDR3 reads CASSYRTGTLISYEQYF. The CDR3 DNA reads TGTGCCAGCAGCTACAGAACCGGGACGCTAATCTCCTACGAGCAGTACTTC. The chain carries TRBV11-2 and TRBJ2-7; D may be TRBD1 or TRBD2 (5 bases each). This CDR3 is 17 amino acids long. Trimming stripped 4 bases from V and 0 bases from J, with 19 bases between. From germline, CDR1 is SGHAT and CDR2 FQNNGV.

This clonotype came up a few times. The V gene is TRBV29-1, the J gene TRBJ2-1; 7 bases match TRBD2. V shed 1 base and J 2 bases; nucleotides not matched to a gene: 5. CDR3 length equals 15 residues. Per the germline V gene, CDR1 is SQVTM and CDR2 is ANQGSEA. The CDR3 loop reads CSVEGGGRPYNEQFF. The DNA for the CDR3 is TGCAGCGTTGAAGGGGGGGGTAGACCCTACAATGAGCAGTTCTTC.